This TCR beta chain emerged from a study of patients and donors after allogeneic stem cell transplantation (dated by TCRdb to the early 2020s). To note about this clonotype: No antigen is known for it. Base qualities were left out, and no much larger clone turns up one base away.

Libraries were built with RT-PCR. Sequencer: NextSeq 550. Clones were called with MiXCR by TCRdb after fastp trimmed the public reads at Q25, and only in-frame beta chains were retained. Entries that share a CDR3 protein sequence are merged under the most common genes and DNA. This sample is represented by some 150,000 distinct CDR3 sequences; 30% to 45% of them were singletons. The leading ten clones occupy about 50% of the sample. CDR1 and CDR2 were assigned from the germline V gene (reference sequence) as SGHKS and YYEKEE. The CDR3 numbers 13 residues from cysteine through phenylalanine. Just the 39-base CDR3 DNA is kept, in frame starting at base 1. Trimming takes 0 bases from V and 8 bases from J, and the germline ends sit 11 bases apart.

The sample taken for sequencing was blood, either unsorted or a sorted T cell fraction (not recorded which). The receptor was isolated from a human donor who was either an allogeneic HSCT recipient or a stem cell or donor lymphocyte infusion donor (not recorded which). It is not recorded whose cells these are; they may come from a transplant donor. This chain is built from TRBV5-5 and TRBJ1-2, and perhaps TRBD1 as D gene, on 5 matching bases. The CDR3 corresponds to CASSLVVGQGYTF. In nucleotides, the sequence is TGTGCCAGCAGCTTGGTGGTGGGGCAGGGCTACACCTTC.